These T cell receptor beta chains were read from a single sample in a study of T-cell reconstitution after alpha-beta-depleted transplantation in children. Using its own MiXCR run on the PCR reads, TCRdb lists one record per CDR3 protein. Of 360,000 or so distinct CDR3 sequences listed, roughly 20% are singletons. The sample was PBMCs from the stem cell graft donor, taken from the stem cell graft. The receptors come from a human donor who donated a stem cell graft to a child with acute myeloid leukemia. CDR3s include the opening cysteine and the closing phenylalanine or tryptophan. Each record gives: J gene, D gene, clone size, V gene, CDR3 protein, CDR3 DNA. A D gene is named only where the DNA matches it firmly. The listing skips clone size in some rows; elsewhere it reads once, few, many or a size class.

j_gene: TRBJ2-3; d_gene: TRBD2; abundance: -; v_gene: TRBV10-1; CDR3aa: CASSQSGRPDTQYF; CDR3nt: TGCGCCAGCAGTCAAAGCGGGAGGCCAGATACGCAGTATTTT
j_gene: TRBJ1-5; d_gene: TRBD1; abundance: -; v_gene: TRBV11-1; CDR3aa: CASSPGQGTSSNQPQHF; CDR3nt: TGTGCCAGCAGCCCAGGACAGGGGACCTCTAGCAATCAGCCCCAGCATTTT
j_gene: TRBJ1-5; d_gene: TRBD1; abundance: few; v_gene: TRBV16; CDR3aa: CASSPRTGGVSNQPQHF; CDR3nt: TGTGCCAGCAGCCCGCGGACAGGGGGGGTAAGCAATCAGCCCCAGCATTTT
j_gene: TRBJ2-7; d_gene: TRBD1; abundance: -; v_gene: TRBV25-1; CDR3aa: CASSPTGQGENRYEQYF; CDR3nt: TGTGCCAGCAGCCCGACGGGACAGGGAGAAAACCGCTACGAGCAGTACTTC
j_gene: TRBJ2-1; d_gene: TRBD2; abundance: many; v_gene: TRBV4-3; CDR3aa: CASSNSASGRVGEQFF; CDR3nt: TGCGCCAGCAGCAATAGCGCTAGCGGGAGGGTCGGTGAGCAGTTCTTC
j_gene: TRBJ1-5; d_gene: TRBD1; abundance: few; v_gene: TRBV20-1; CDR3aa: CSASRTGDSPQHF; CDR3nt: TGCAGTGCTAGTCGGACAGGGGACTCGCCCCAGCATTTT
j_gene: TRBJ2-1; d_gene: TRBD1; abundance: many; v_gene: TRBV20-1; CDR3aa: CSAAPGTGGRGEQFF; CDR3nt: TGCAGTGCCGCCCCCGGGACAGGGGGCCGAGGTGAGCAGTTCTTC
j_gene: TRBJ1-1; d_gene: -; abundance: -; v_gene: TRBV28; CDR3aa: CAIEGGLGTEAFF; CDR3nt: TGTGCCATCGAAGGGGGGTTGGGCACTGAAGCTTTCTTT
j_gene: TRBJ2-7; d_gene: TRBD2; abundance: -; v_gene: TRBV12-3/TRBV12-4; CDR3aa: CASSLGRAGDLVYEQYF; CDR3nt: TGTGCCAGCAGTCTTGGACGAGCGGGAGATTTGGTCTACGAGCAGTACTTC
j_gene: TRBJ2-2; d_gene: TRBD2; abundance: -; v_gene: TRBV12-3/TRBV12-4; CDR3aa: CASSLLAGGDTGELFF; CDR3nt: TGTGCCAGCAGTTTACTAGCGGGAGGGGACACCGGGGAGCTGTTTTTT
j_gene: TRBJ2-3; d_gene: -; abundance: many; v_gene: TRBV24-1; CDR3aa: CATQLGDTQYF; CDR3nt: TGTGCCACCCAACTAGGAGATACGCAGTATTTT
j_gene: TRBJ1-2; d_gene: -; abundance: few; v_gene: TRBV10-3; CDR3aa: CAISESREPGYTF; CDR3nt: TGTGCCATCAGTGAGTCCCGCGAACCCGGCTACACCTTC
j_gene: TRBJ2-7; d_gene: TRBD2; abundance: -; v_gene: TRBV20-1; CDR3aa: CSARSLAGGREQYF; CDR3nt: TGCAGTGCGAGATCCCTAGCGGGAGGGCGTGAGCAGTACTTC
j_gene: TRBJ2-2; d_gene: -; abundance: few; v_gene: TRBV4-2; CDR3aa: CASSQDADYTGELFF; CDR3nt: TGTGCCAGCAGCCAAGATGCCGACTACACCGGGGAGCTGTTTTTT
j_gene: TRBJ2-1; d_gene: -; abundance: -; v_gene: TRBV12-3/TRBV12-4; CDR3aa: CASSSGASGEQFF; CDR3nt: TGTGCCAGCAGTTCCGGGGCCTCGGGTGAGCAGTTCTTC
j_gene: TRBJ1-1; d_gene: TRBD1; abundance: few; v_gene: TRBV30; CDR3aa: CAWSIDRGTEAFF; CDR3nt: TGTGCCTGGAGTATTGACAGGGGGACTGAAGCTTTCTTT
j_gene: TRBJ2-7; d_gene: -; abundance: -; v_gene: TRBV4-2; CDR3aa: CASSQERGHQPSYEQYF; CDR3nt: TGTGCCAGCAGCCAAGAGCGGGGACACCAACCCTCCTACGAGCAGTACTTC
j_gene: TRBJ2-2; d_gene: TRBD1; abundance: -; v_gene: TRBV20-1; CDR3aa: CSARAQGASGELFF; CDR3nt: TGCAGTGCTAGAGCCCAGGGGGCAAGCGGGGAGCTGTTTTTT
j_gene: TRBJ2-5; d_gene: -; abundance: many; v_gene: TRBV7-2; CDR3aa: CASSLGTLNTRETQYF; CDR3nt: TGTGCCAGCAGCTTGGGGACTCTAAACACGAGGGAGACCCAGTACTTC
j_gene: TRBJ2-1; d_gene: -; abundance: -; v_gene: TRBV5-1; CDR3aa: CASSSTSIRESWPRYNEQFF; CDR3nt: TGCGCCAGCAGCTCCACGAGTATACGGGAGTCCTGGCCACGGTACAATGAGCAGTTCTTC
j_gene: TRBJ2-7; d_gene: -; abundance: many; v_gene: TRBV20-1; CDR3aa: CSARGDGPYEQYF; CDR3nt: TGCAGTGCCCGAGGGGACGGCCCCTACGAGCAGTACTTC
j_gene: TRBJ2-1; d_gene: TRBD2; abundance: -; v_gene: TRBV12-3/TRBV12-4; CDR3aa: CASSLGTRLPEQFF; CDR3nt: TGTGCCAGCAGTTTAGGGACTAGACTCCCTGAGCAGTTCTTC
j_gene: TRBJ2-7; d_gene: TRBD1; abundance: many; v_gene: TRBV25-1; CDR3aa: CASSDPLYVGQGFHEQYF; CDR3nt: TGTGCCAGCAGTGATCCCCTTTATGTGGGACAGGGGTTCCACGAGCAGTACTTC
j_gene: TRBJ1-4; d_gene: TRBD1; abundance: few; v_gene: TRBV19; CDR3aa: CASDRGNEKLFF; CDR3nt: TGTGCCAGCGACAGGGGGAATGAAAAACTGTTTTTT
j_gene: TRBJ1-2; d_gene: -; abundance: -; v_gene: TRBV27; CDR3aa: CASSLSTTSGYTF; CDR3nt: TGTGCCAGCAGTTTATCTACCACGAGTGGCTACACCTTC
j_gene: TRBJ2-5; d_gene: TRBD2; abundance: few; v_gene: TRBV4-2; CDR3aa: CASSQAGTSGQETQYF; CDR3nt: TGTGCCAGCAGCCAAGCCGGGACTAGCGGACAAGAGACCCAGTACTTC
j_gene: TRBJ2-7; d_gene: -; abundance: many; v_gene: TRBV20-1; CDR3aa: CSAPGNKYF; CDR3nt: TGCAGTGCCCCAGGGAATAAGTACTTC
j_gene: TRBJ2-2; d_gene: -; abundance: few; v_gene: TRBV9; CDR3aa: CASSPRSVNTGELFF; CDR3nt: TGTGCCAGCAGCCCACGTTCAGTGAACACCGGGGAGCTGTTTTTT
j_gene: TRBJ1-2; d_gene: -; abundance: -; v_gene: TRBV24-1; CDR3aa: CATSDFQGRYTF; CDR3nt: TGTGCCACCAGTGATTTTCAAGGGCGCTACACCTTC
j_gene: TRBJ1-1; d_gene: -; abundance: -; v_gene: TRBV18; CDR3aa: CASSPPWPAEAFF; CDR3nt: TGTGCCAGCTCACCACCTTGGCCGGCTGAAGCTTTCTTT